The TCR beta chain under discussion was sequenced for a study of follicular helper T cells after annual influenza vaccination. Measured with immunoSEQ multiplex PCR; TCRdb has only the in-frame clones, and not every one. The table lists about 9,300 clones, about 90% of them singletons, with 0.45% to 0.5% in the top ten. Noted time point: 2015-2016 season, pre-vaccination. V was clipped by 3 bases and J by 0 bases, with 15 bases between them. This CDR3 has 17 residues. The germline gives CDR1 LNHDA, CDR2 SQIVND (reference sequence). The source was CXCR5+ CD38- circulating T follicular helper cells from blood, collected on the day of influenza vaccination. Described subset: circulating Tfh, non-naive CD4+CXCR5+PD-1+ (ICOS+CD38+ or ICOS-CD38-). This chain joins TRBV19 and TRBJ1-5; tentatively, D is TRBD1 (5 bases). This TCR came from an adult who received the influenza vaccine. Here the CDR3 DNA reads TGTGCCAGTAGTATGGGCACGGGACTAGATAGCAATCAGCCCCAGCATTTT. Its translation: CASSMGTGLDSNQPQHF. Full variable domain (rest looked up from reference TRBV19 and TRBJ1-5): DGGITQSPKYLFRKEGQNVTLSCEQNLNHDAMYWYRQDPGQGLRLIYYSQIVNDFQKGDIAEGYSVSREKKESFPLTVTSAQKNPTAFYLCASSMGTGLDSNQPQHFGDGTRLSIL.